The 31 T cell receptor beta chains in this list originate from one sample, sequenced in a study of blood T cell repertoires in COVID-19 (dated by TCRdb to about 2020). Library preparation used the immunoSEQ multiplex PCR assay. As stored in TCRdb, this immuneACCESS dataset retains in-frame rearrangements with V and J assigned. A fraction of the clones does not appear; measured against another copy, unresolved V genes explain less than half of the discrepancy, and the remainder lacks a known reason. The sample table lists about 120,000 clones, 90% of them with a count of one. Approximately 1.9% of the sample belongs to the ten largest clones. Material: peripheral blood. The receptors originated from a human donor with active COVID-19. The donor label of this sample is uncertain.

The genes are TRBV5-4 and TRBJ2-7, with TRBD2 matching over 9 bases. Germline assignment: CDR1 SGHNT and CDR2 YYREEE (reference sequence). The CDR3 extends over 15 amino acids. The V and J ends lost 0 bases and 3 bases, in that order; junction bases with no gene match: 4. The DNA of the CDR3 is TGTGCCAGCAGCTTGGAGGTAGCGGGGGACTACGAGCAGTACTTC. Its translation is CASSLEVAGDYEQYF.

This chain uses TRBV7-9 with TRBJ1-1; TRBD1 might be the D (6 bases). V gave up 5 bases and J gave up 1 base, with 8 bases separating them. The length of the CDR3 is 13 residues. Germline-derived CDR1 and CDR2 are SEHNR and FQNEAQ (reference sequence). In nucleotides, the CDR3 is TGTGCCAGCAGCCGGACAGAGAACACTGAAGCTTTCTTT. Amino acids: CASSRTENTEAFF.

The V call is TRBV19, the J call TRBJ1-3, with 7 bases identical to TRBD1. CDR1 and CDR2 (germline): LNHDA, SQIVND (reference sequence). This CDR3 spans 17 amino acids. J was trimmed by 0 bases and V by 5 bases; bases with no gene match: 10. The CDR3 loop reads CASSESGRGISGNTIYF. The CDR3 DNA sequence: TGTGCCAGTAGTGAGTCTGGCAGGGGGATCTCTGGAAACACCATATATTTT.

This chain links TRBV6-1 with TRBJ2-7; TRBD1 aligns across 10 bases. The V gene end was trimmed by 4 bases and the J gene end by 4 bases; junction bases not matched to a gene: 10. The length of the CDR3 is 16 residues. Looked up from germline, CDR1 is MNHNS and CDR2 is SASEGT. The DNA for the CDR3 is TGTGCCAGCAGTGGACCCGGGACAGGGGTTAGGTACGAGCAGTACTTC. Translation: CASSGPGTGVRYEQYF.

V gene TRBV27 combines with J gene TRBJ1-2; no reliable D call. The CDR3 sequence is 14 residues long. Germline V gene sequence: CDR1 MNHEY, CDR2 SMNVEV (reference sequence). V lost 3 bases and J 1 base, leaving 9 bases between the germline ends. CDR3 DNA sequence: TGTGCCAGCAGTTTCCGTGGGCTTAACTATGGCTACACCTTC. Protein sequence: CASSFRGLNYGYTF.

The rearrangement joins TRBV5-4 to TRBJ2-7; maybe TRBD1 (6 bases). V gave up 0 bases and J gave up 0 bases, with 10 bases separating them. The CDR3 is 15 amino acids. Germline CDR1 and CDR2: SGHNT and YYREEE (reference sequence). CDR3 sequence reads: CASSLGGGYSYEQYF. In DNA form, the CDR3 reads TGTGCCAGCAGCTTGGGAGGGGGTTACTCCTACGAGCAGTACTTC. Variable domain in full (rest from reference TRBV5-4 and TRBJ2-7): ETGVTQSPTHLIKTRGQQVTLRCSSQSGHNTVSWYQQALGQGPQFIFQYYREEENGRGNFPPRFSGLQFPNYSSELNVNALELDDSALYLCASSLGGGYSYEQYFGPGTRLTVT.

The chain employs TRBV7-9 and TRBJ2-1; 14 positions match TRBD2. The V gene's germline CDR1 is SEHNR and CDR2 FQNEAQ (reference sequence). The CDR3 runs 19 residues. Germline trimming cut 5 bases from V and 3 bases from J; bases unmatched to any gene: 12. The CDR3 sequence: CASSPWGTSGGLLYNEQFF. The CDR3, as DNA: TGTGCCAGCAGCCCTTGGGGGACTAGCGGGGGCCTTCTCTACAATGAGCAGTTCTTC.

Written as DNA, the CDR3 is TGTGCCAGCAGCCCCCAGGACAGTCACTATGGCTACACCTTC. It is translated as CASSPQDSHYGYTF. The gene calls are TRBV11-2 and TRBJ1-2; D might be TRBD1 (6 bases). The CDR3 runs to 14 residues. Between the trimmed V and J ends, which lost 5 bases and 3 bases, there was a span of 13 bases. Per the germline V gene, CDR1 is SGHAT and CDR2 is FQNNGV. Full variable domain (rest looked up from reference TRBV11-2 and TRBJ1-2): EAGVAQSPRYKIIEKRQSVAFWCNPISGHATLYWYQQILGQGPKLLIQFQNNGVVDDSQLPKDRFSAERLKGVDSTLKIQPAKLEDSAVYLCASSPQDSHYGYTFGSGTRLTVV.

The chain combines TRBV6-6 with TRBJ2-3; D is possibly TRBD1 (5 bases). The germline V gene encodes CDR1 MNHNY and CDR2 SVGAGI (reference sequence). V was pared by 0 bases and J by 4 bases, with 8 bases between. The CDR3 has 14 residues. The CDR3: CASSYSLGADTQYF. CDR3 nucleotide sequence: TGTGCCAGCAGTTACTCGTTAGGGGCAGATACGCAGTATTTT.

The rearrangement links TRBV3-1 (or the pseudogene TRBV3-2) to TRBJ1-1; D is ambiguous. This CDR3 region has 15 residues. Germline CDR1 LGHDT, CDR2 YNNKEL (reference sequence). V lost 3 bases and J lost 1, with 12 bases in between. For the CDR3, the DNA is TGTGCCAGCAGCCAGGGCAGGCGACCGAACACTGAAGCTTTCTTT. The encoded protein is CASSQGRRPNTEAFF.

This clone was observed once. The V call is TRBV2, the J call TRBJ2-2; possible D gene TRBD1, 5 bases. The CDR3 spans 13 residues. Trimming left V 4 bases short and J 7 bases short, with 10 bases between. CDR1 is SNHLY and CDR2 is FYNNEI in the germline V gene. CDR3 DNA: TGTGCCAGCAGTGTCCAGGGCGGCGGGGAGCTGTTTTTT. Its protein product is CASSVQGGGELFF.

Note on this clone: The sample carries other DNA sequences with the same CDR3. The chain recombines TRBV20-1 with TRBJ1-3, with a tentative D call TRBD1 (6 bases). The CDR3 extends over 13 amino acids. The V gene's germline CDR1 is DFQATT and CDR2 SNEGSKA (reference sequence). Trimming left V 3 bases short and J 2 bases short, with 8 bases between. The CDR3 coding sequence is TGCAGTGCTAGTCCAGGGGCTGGAAACACCATATATTTT. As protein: CSASPGAGNTIYF.

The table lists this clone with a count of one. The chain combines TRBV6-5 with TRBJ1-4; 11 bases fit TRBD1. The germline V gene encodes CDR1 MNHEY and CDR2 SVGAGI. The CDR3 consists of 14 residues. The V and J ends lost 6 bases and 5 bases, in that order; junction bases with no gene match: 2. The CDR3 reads CASRRTGGNEKLFF. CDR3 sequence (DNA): TGTGCCAGCAGACGGACAGGGGGCAATGAAAAACTGTTTTTT.

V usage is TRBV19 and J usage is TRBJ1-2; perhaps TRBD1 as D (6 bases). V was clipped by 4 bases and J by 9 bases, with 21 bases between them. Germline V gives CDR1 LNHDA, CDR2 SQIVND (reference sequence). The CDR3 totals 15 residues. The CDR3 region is CASSNRGNGQISYTF. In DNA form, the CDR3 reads TGTGCCAGTAGTAATAGAGGGAACGGACAGATAAGCTACACCTTC.

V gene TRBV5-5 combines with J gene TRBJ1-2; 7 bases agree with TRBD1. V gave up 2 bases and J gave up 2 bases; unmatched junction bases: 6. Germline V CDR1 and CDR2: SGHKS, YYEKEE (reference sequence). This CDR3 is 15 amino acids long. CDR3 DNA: TGTGCCAGCAGCTTATCCGCGGGACAGAACTATGGCTACACCTTC. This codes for CASSLSAGQNYGYTF.

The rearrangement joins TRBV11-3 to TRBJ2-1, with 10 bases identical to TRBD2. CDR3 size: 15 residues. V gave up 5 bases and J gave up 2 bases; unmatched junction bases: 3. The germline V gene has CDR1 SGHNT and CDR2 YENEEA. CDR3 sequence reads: CASSPSGGAYNEQFF. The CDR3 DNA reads TGTGCCAGCAGCCCAAGCGGGGGGGCCTACAATGAGCAGTTCTTC.

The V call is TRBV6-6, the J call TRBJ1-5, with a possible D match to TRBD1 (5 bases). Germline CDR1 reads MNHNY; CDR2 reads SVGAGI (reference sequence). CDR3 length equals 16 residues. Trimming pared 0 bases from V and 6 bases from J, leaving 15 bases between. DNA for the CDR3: TGTGCCAGCAGTTACTCGATTTGGGGGGATGGTCAGCCCCAGCATTTT. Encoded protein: CASSYSIWGDGQPQHF.

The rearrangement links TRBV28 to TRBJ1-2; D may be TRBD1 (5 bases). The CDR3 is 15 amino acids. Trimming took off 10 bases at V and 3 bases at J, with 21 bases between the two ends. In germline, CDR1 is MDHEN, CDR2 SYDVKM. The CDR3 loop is CAINRFTDPYYGYTF. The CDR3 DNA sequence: TGTGCCATAAACAGGTTTACGGACCCCTACTATGGCTACACCTTC.

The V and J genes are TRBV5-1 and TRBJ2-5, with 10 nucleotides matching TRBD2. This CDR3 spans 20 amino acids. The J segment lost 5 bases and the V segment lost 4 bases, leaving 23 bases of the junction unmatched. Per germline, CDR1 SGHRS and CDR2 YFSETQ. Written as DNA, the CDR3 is TGCGCCAGCAGCCCCGCCGAGATGGCTAGCGGGGGCCAACCGGGGGAGACCCAGTACTTC. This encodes CASSPAEMASGGQPGETQYF.

The CDR3 DNA is TGTGCCAGCAGTAGCGGGGGGGCCCAAGAGACCCAGTACTTC. It encodes CASSSGGAQETQYF. The chain uses TRBV6-4 and TRBJ2-5, with 10 bases lining up with TRBD2. The junction had 1 base not matched to a gene; V was cut back by 5 bases and J by 1 base. Germline loops: CDR1 MRHNA, CDR2 SNTAGT. The length of the CDR3 is 14 residues.

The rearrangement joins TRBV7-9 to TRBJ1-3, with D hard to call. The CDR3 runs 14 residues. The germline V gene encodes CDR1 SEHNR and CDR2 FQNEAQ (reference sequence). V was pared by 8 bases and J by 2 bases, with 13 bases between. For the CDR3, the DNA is TGTGCCAGCCGGGAGAGTGAAACTGGAAACACCATATATTTT. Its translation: CASRESETGNTIYF. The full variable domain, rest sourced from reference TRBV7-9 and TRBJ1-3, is DTGVSQNPRHKITKRGQNVTFRCDPISEHNRLYWYRQTLGQGPEFLTYFQNEAQLEKSRLLSDRFSAERPKGSFSTLEIQRTEQGDSAMYLCASRESETGNTIYFGEGSWLTVV.

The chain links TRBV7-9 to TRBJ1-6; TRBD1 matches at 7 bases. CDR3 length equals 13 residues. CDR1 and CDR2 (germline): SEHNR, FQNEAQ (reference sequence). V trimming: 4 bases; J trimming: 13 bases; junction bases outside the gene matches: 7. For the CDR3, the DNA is TGTGCCAGCAGCTCGACAGGGAATCCGCCCCTCCACTTT. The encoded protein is CASSSTGNPPLHF.

CDR3 loop: CASSYEWETQYF. CDR3 nucleotide sequence: TGTGCCAGCAGTTACGAGTGGGAGACCCAGTACTTC. The chain uses TRBV6-6 and TRBJ2-5; D call uncertain. CDR3 length: 12 amino acids. Per germline, CDR1 MNHNY and CDR2 SVGAGI (reference sequence). Trimming left V 2 bases short and J 5 bases short, with 6 bases between.

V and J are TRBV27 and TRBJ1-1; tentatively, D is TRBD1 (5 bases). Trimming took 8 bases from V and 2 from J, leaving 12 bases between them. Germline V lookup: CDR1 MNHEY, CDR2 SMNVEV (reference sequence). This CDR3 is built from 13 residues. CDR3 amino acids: CASAQGVNTEAFF. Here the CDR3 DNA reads TGTGCCAGCGCCCAAGGGGTCAACACTGAAGCTTTCTTT.

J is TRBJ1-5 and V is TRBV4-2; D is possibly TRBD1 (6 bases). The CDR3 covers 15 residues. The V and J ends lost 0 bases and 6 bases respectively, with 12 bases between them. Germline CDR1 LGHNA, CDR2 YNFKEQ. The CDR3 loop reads CASSQDHGGLQPQHF. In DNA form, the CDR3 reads TGTGCCAGCAGCCAAGATCACGGGGGGCTTCAGCCCCAGCATTTT.

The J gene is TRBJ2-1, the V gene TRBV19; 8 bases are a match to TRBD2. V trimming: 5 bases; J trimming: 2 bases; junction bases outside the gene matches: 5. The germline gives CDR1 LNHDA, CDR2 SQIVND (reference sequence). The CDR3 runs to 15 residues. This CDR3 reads CASSDGGAAYNEQFF. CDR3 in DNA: TGTGCCAGTAGTGACGGGGGGGCCGCCTACAATGAGCAGTTCTTC.

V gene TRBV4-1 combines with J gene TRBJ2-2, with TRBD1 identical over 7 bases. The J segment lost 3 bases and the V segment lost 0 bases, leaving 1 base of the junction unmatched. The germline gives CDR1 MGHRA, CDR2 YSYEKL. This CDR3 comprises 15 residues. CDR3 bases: TGCGCCAGCAGCCAAGATGGGACAGACACCGGGGAGCTGTTTTTT. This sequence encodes CASSQDGTDTGELFF.

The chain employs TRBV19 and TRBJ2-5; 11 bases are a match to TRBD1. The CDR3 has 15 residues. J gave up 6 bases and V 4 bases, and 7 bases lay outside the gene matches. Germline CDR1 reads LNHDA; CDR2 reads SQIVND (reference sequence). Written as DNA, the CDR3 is TGTGCCAGTAGTACCCCCGGGACAGGGGGTCAGACCCAGTACTTC. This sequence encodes CASSTPGTGGQTQYF. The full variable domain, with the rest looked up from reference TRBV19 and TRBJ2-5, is DGGITQSPKYLFRKEGQNVTLSCEQNLNHDAMYWYRQDPGQGLRLIYYSQIVNDFQKGDIAEGYSVSREKKESFPLTVTSAQKNPTAFYLCASSTPGTGGQTQYFGPGTRLLVL.

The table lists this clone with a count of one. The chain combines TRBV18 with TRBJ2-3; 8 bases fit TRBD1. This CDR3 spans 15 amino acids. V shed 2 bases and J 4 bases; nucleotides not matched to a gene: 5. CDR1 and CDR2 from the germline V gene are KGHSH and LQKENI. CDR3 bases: TGTGCCAGCTCACCAAGGCAGGGGGCCGCAGATACGCAGTATTTT. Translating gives CASSPRQGAADTQYF.

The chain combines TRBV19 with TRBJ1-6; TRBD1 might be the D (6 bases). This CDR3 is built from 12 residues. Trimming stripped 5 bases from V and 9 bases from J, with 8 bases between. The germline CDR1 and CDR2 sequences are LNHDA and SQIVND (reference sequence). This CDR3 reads CASSVRGSPLHF. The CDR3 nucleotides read TGTGCCAGTAGTGTCAGGGGTTCACCCCTCCACTTT.

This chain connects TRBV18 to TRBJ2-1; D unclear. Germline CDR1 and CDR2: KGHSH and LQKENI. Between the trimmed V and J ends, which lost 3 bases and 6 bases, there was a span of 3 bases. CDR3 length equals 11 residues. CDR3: CASSPLNEQFF. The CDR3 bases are TGTGCCAGCTCACCCCTCAATGAGCAGTTCTTC.